This TCR beta chain was documented in a study of Graves' ophthalmopathy and Graves' hyperthyroidism. The wider study: Before any treatment was given, at initial diagnosis, peripheral blood was collected.

Being free of ophthalmopathy for 18 months of follow-up defined stable hyperthyroidism. Ineligible for inclusion were patients with other autoimmune diseases, uncontrolled infections, pregnancy or lactation. The length of the CDR3 is 16 residues. The ends lost 3 bases at V and 3 bases at J; junction bases unmatched: 4. From germline, CDR1 is SGHRS and CDR2 YFSETQ. TCR beta CDR3 amplification used RNA transcripts. First-round RT-PCR relied on HTBI primers, and a second-round multiplex PCR came next. One entry per CDR3 protein results from TCRdb running MiXCR on the multiplex PCR reads. The table includes 35,000 to 50,000 distinct CDR3 sequences, around half detected once. This clonotype appeared many times.

Sequenced input: peripheral blood. The clonotype originates from an adult woman with stable Graves' hyperthyroidism. V is TRBV5-1 and J is TRBJ2-6, with 9 positions matching TRBD1. In DNA form, the CDR3 reads TGCGCCAGCAGCTCAGCGGACAGGGGTGGGGCCAACGTCCTGACTTTC. It translates to CASSSADRGGANVLTF.